This TCR beta chain was obtained from a study of Graves' ophthalmopathy and Graves' hyperthyroidism. Study findings and constraints: Most expanded thyroid clonotypes above 0.001 frequency also appeared in blood.

About this clonotype: The target antigen is unknown.

The germline gives CDR1 ENHRY, CDR2 SYGVKD. The V segment lost 2 bases and the J segment 3 bases; nucleotides outside the gene matches: 7. The CDR3 is made up of 15 amino acids. Amplified TCR beta CDR3 regions were obtained using RNA transcripts as template. A first-round RT-PCR used HTBI primers, followed by a second-round multiplex PCR. TCRdb fed the multiplex PCR reads into MiXCR, producing one record per CDR3 protein. Among almost 750,000 distinct CDR3 sequences listed, roughly 41% were seen once. Sequencing was carried out using peripheral blood. This chain connects TRBV10-3 to TRBJ2-7; 7 nucleotides align to TRBD2. The origin of this receptor is an adult man with Graves' ophthalmopathy. This CDR3 is CAISEPSGVFYEQYF. The CDR3 coding sequence is TGTGCCATCAGTGAGCCCAGCGGGGTGTTCTACGAGCAGTACTTC.